The 31 T cell receptor beta chains reported below all come from one sample, sequenced in a study of vaccination and CD4 T cells after COVID-19 (dated 2022 in TCRdb). What the treatment or condition label conveys for this sample: roughly 11-day PBMC culture with coronavirus spike peptide pools or control peptides (ViraFEST assay). Libraries came from PCR. The sequencer listed for this sample is Illumina iSeq 100. TCR sequencing of DNA from cultured CD4+ T cells used the Oncomine TCR Beta short-read assay at the Johns Hopkins FTIC core. Starting from the raw public reads, TCRdb applied fastp trimming at Q25, assembled clones with MiXCR and retained in-frame beta chains. Each record represents a unique CDR3 protein, reported with the most common genes and DNA among its rows. The sample contains roughly 11,000 distinct CDR3 sequences, about 42% of them found a single time. The biggest ten clones account for roughly 30% of the sample.

These receptors have no identified antigens. The source material was CD4+ T cells from blood, cultured in vitro. These receptors originate from a human donor who had recovered from COVID-19.

This clonotype was counted between two and nine times. The rearrangement joins TRBV9 to TRBJ1-2; possibly TRBD1 for D (5 bases). This CDR3 has 14 amino acids. Germline values: CDR1 SGDLS, CDR2 YYNGEE. The V gene lost 0 bases and the J gene lost 4 bases, with 10 bases spanning the gap. The CDR3 DNA sequence: TGTGCCAGCAGCGTAGGGGACGGATTCTATGGCTACACCTTC. Amino acid sequence: CASSVGDGFYGYTF.

V and J are TRBV7-9 and TRBJ1-2, with TRBD1 matching 7 bases. The CDR3 is made up of 17 amino acids. Looked up from germline, CDR1 is SEHNR and CDR2 is FQNEAQ (reference sequence). Trimming cost V 5 bases and J 0 bases; bases outside gene matches: 12. As DNA, the CDR3 is TGTGCCAGCAGCAGGGGGGACAGAGTTCTAGCTAACTATGGCTACACCTTC. Translation gives CASSRGDRVLANYGYTF.

The chain links TRBV10-1 to TRBJ2-3, with 8 bases aligning to TRBD2. Germline-derived CDR1 and CDR2 are WNHNN and SYGVQD (reference sequence). The CDR3 consists of 14 residues. J lost 8 bases, V lost 9 bases, and 13 bases had no gene match. The CDR3 bases are TGCGCCAGGACCCTAGCGGGCCGATGGGGTACGCAGTATTTT. It is translated as CARTLAGRWGTQYF.

This clonotype occurred a few times. This chain uses TRBV7-2 with TRBJ2-4; TRBD1 matches 9 bases. J lost 8 bases, V lost 5 bases, and 7 bases had no gene match. In germline, CDR1 is SGHTA, CDR2 FQGNSA. The CDR3 covers 14 residues. CDR3 in amino acids: CASSITGGEYIQYF. For the CDR3, the DNA is TGTGCCAGCAGCATAACAGGGGGCGAATACATTCAGTACTTC.

The chain is built from TRBV19 and TRBJ2-6; 7 bases are shared with TRBD1. CDR3 length: 15 amino acids. Germline V gene lookup returns CDR1 LNHDA and CDR2 SQIVND (reference sequence). J lost 4 bases, V lost 4 bases, and 4 bases had no gene match. The CDR3 sequence is CASSKTGYGANVLTF. Written as DNA, the CDR3 is TGTGCCAGTAGTAAGACAGGGTACGGGGCCAACGTCCTGACTTTC.

The rearrangement links TRBV7-2 to TRBJ1-1; D is undetermined. The germline gives CDR1 SGHTA, CDR2 FQGNSA. Trimming took off 0 bases at V and 2 bases at J, with 7 bases between the two ends. The CDR3 loop spans 14 amino acids. For the CDR3, the DNA is TGTGCCAGCAGCTTAGCCGCAGCTAACACTGAAGCTTTCTTT. It yields the protein CASSLAAANTEAFF.

J is TRBJ2-5 and V is TRBV2; D possibly corresponds to TRBD2 (5 bases). V shed 7 bases and J shed 2 bases, with 14 bases lying between them. The length of the CDR3 is 14 residues. The V gene's germline CDR1 is SNHLY and CDR2 FYNNEI. The CDR3 bases are TGTGCCAGCAAAGCGGTTCTAGCTCAAGAGACCCAGTACTTC. Translation gives CASKAVLAQETQYF.

The J gene is TRBJ2-1, the V gene TRBV20-1; TRBD2 aligns across 12 bases. The V and J ends lost 5 bases and 3 bases, in that order; junction bases with no gene match: 14. This CDR3 is 18 amino acids long. CDR1 DFQATT and CDR2 SNEGSKA come from the germline V gene (reference sequence). DNA for the CDR3: TGCAGTGCTCCAGACAGTGCTAGACTAGCGGGAGACTACAATGAGCAGTTCTTC. Translation gives CSAPDSARLAGDYNEQFF.

This sequence joins TRBV19 and TRBJ1-1; D gene unclear. The CDR3 consists of 13 residues. V was cut by 1 base and J by 0 bases, with 3 bases left in between. The germline gives CDR1 LNHDA, CDR2 SQIVND (reference sequence). The CDR3 here is CASSIAMNTEAFF. In DNA, the CDR3 is TGTGCCAGTAGTATAGCGATGAACACTGAAGCTTTCTTT.

This clonotype has a handful of counts. The chain has TRBV2 and TRBJ2-2; weak D call: TRBD2 (6 bases). Germline CDR1 SNHLY, CDR2 FYNNEI. V lost 6 bases to trimming and J lost 2 bases, with 10 bases between them. The CDR3 contains 14 residues. The CDR3 DNA is TGTGCCAGCAGGGTACTAGCTAACACCGGGGAGCTGTTTTTT. It encodes CASRVLANTGELFF.

In DNA, the CDR3 is TGTGCCAGCAGAGACCCGACACAGGGTTCGAATGGCTACACCTTC. This translates into CASRDPTQGSNGYTF. The chain links TRBV6-1 to TRBJ1-2, with D possibly being TRBD1 (6 bases). The germline V and J ends were trimmed by 6 bases and 6 bases, with 20 bases remaining between them. Germline lookup yields CDR1 MNHNS and CDR2 SASEGT. CDR3 size: 15 residues.

The CDR3: CASSFLGGGFEKLFF. CDR3 sequence (DNA): TGTGCCAGCAGTTTTTTGGGAGGGGGCTTCGAAAAACTGTTTTTT. The V call is TRBV27, the J call TRBJ1-4, with 7 bases that match TRBD1. This CDR3 has 15 residues. Trimming at V came to 3 bases and at J to 8 bases, leaving 9 bases not matched to a gene. The germline V gene encodes CDR1 MNHEY and CDR2 SMNVEV (reference sequence).

This chain links TRBV19 with TRBJ2-3; TRBD1 matches at 7 bases. The CDR3 totals 17 residues. V lost 5 bases, J lost 2 bases, and 13 bases stayed unmatched. CDR1 and CDR2 from the germline V gene are LNHDA and SQIVND (reference sequence). The chain's CDR3 is CASSVSHRGLHTDTQYF. CDR3 nucleotide sequence: TGTGCCAGTAGTGTATCCCACAGGGGTCTTCACACAGATACGCAGTATTTT.

This clonotype was seen more than once but under ten times. The chain carries TRBV21-1 and TRBJ1-6. TRBV21-1 is termed a pseudogene. The CDR3 covers 13 residues. CDR3 nucleotide sequence: TGTGCCCCACGGGGCTCCTATAATTCACCCCTCCACTTT. This codes for CAPRGSYNSPLHF.

The J gene is TRBJ2-2, the V gene TRBV6-1, with 8 bases lining up with TRBD2. The length of the CDR3 is 15 residues. Per the germline V gene, CDR1 is MNHNS and CDR2 is SASEGT. Trimming cost V 6 bases and J 4 bases; bases outside gene matches: 7. CDR3 region: CASSPRGGGTGELFF. The CDR3 DNA reads as TGTGCCAGCAGCCCACGGGGGGGGGGCACCGGGGAGCTGTTTTTT.

The chain has TRBV6-5 and TRBJ2-7, with a weak D call TRBD1 (5 bases). The CDR3 totals 14 residues. CDR1 is MNHEY and CDR2 is SVGAGI in the germline V gene. Trimming pared 0 bases from V and 2 bases from J, leaving 8 bases between. CDR3 protein: CASSYSQGTYEQYF. CDR3 in DNA: TGTGCCAGCAGTTACTCGCAGGGAACCTACGAGCAGTACTTC.

The chain is built from TRBV5-1 and TRBJ2-1; no firm D call. V was shortened by 4 bases and J by 3 bases, with 8 bases between the two germline ends. CDR1 and CDR2 (germline): SGHRS, YFSETQ. The CDR3 spans 13 residues. CDR3 DNA: TGCGCCAGCAGCACGGACGGCTACAATGAGCAGTTCTTC. Its protein is CASSTDGYNEQFF.

J is TRBJ2-3 and V is TRBV7-2; no firm D call. Trimming cost V 4 bases and J 2 bases, with 7 bases left between them. Germline V gene data show CDR1 as SGHTA and CDR2 as FQGNSA. This CDR3 contains 13 residues. CDR3 in DNA: TGTGCCAGCAGCTCCCCCCTCACAGATACGCAGTATTTT. Its translation: CASSSPLTDTQYF.

The V and J genes are TRBV19 and TRBJ2-7; the D gene is possibly TRBD1 (6 bases). V lost 4 bases to trimming and J lost 3 bases, with 19 bases between them. Germline-derived CDR1 and CDR2 are LNHDA and SQIVND (reference sequence). CDR3 size: 16 residues. Written as DNA, the CDR3 is TGTGCCAGTAGTACGTCCGGCAGCAGGGGACACTACGAGCAGTACTTC. Amino acids: CASSTSGSRGHYEQYF.

This clonotype appeared a few times. V gene TRBV7-9 combines with J gene TRBJ2-2; no clear D gene. Germline loops: CDR1 SEHNR, CDR2 FQNEAQ (reference sequence). This CDR3 contains 18 residues. V dropped 3 bases and J dropped 0 bases, with 17 bases sitting between them. The CDR3 DNA is TGTGCCAGCAGCTTTAGGACGAGAAACCCATCGAACACCGGGGAGCTGTTTTTT. Protein: CASSFRTRNPSNTGELFF.

This chain connects TRBV28 to TRBJ2-7; TRBD2 matches 9 bases. This CDR3 spans 15 amino acids. The junction had 4 bases not matched to a gene; V was cut back by 0 bases and J by 4 bases. In germline, CDR1 is MDHEN, CDR2 SYDVKM. CDR3 nucleotide sequence: TGTGCCAGCAGTTTATGGGCTAGCGGGGAATACGAGCAGTACTTC. It specifies CASSLWASGEYEQYF.

The genes are TRBV7-9 and TRBJ2-5; D ambiguous. V lost 1 base to trimming and J lost 2 bases, with 8 bases between them. From germline, CDR1 is SEHNR and CDR2 FQNEAQ (reference sequence). The CDR3 contains 14 residues. CDR3 region: CASSLDRFQETQYF. For the CDR3, the DNA is TGTGCCAGCAGCTTAGACAGATTTCAAGAGACCCAGTACTTC. Based on the CDR3 plus reference TRBV7-9 and TRBJ2-5, the full variable domain is DTGVSQNPRHKITKRGQNVTFRCDPISEHNRLYWYRQTLGQGPEFLTYFQNEAQLEKSRLLSDRFSAERPKGSFSTLEIQRTEQGDSAMYLCASSLDRFQETQYFGPGTRLLVL.

The chain carries TRBV30 and TRBJ1-5, with D tentatively TRBD1 (5 bases). This CDR3 comprises 15 residues. CDR1 and CDR2 (germline): GTSNPN, SVGIG (reference sequence). Trimming took off 2 bases at V and 7 bases at J, with 18 bases between the two ends. The CDR3: CAWSRGPGLGQPQHF. The CDR3 DNA reads TGTGCCTGGAGTAGGGGCCCAGGGTTGGGACAGCCCCAGCATTTT. The entire variable domain, with the rest obtained from reference TRBV30 and TRBJ1-5, is as follows: SQTIHQWPATLVQPVGSPLSLECTVEGTSNPNLYWYRQAAGRGLQLLFYSVGIGQISSEVPQNLSASRPQDRQFILSSKKLLLSDSGFYLCAWSRGPGLGQPQHFGDGTRLSIL.

Only a few counts were recorded for this clonotype. The chain carries TRBV2 and TRBJ1-1; perhaps TRBD1 as D (5 bases). CDR1 is SNHLY, CDR2 FYNNEI, per germline. The germline V and J ends were trimmed by 4 bases and 4 bases, with 13 bases remaining between them. The CDR3 runs to 14 residues. The CDR3 nucleotides are TGTGCCAGCAGTGGGGAGGGGTTGGGCACTGAAGCTTTCTTT. Protein product: CASSGEGLGTEAFF.

V and J are TRBV21-1 and TRBJ2-7; the listed D gene, TRBD2, was not tested against the DNA. TRBV21-1 is flagged as a pseudogene. This CDR3 is 18 amino acids long. CDR3 in amino acids: CASSVEGGWAVGYYEQYF. The CDR3 DNA reads TGTGCCAGCAGCGTAGAAGGAGGGTGGGCGGTTGGCTACTACGAGCAGTACTTC.

This clonotype was seen a few times. The genes are TRBV28 and TRBJ1-2, with 10 bases matching TRBD1. This CDR3 contains 14 residues. CDR1 and CDR2 (germline): MDHEN, SYDVKM. V lost 5 bases and J lost 2; bases outside the gene matches: 2. The CDR3 sequence is CASSGTGENYGYTF. Here the CDR3 DNA reads TGTGCCAGCAGTGGGACAGGGGAGAACTATGGCTACACCTTC.

This clonotype came up a few times. This rearrangement joins TRBV19 to TRBJ2-2, with D possibly being TRBD1 or TRBD2 (5 bases each). The CDR3 loop spans 15 amino acids. Germline V gene sequence: CDR1 LNHDA, CDR2 SQIVND (reference sequence). V was cut by 1 base and J by 6 bases, with 12 bases left in between. The CDR3 protein is CASSIGGVKAGELFF. CDR3 nucleotides: TGTGCCAGTAGTATAGGAGGGGTTAAGGCCGGGGAGCTGTTTTTT.

The chain has TRBV6-5 and TRBJ2-7; D assignment may be TRBD1 or TRBD2 (6 bases each). Germline loops: CDR1 MNHEY, CDR2 SVGAGI. This CDR3 is built from 15 residues. The V end lost 0 bases, the J end lost 1 base, and 10 bases lay between the germline ends. The CDR3 coding sequence is TGTGCCAGCAGTTACTCGCCGGGGGCGTCCTACGAGCAGTACTTC. Its translation is CASSYSPGASYEQYF.

The J gene is TRBJ1-2, the V gene TRBV6-2 or TRBV6-3; TRBD1 is a possible D gene (5 bases). The CDR3 has 14 amino acids. Germline V gene data show CDR1 as MNHEY and CDR2 as SVGEGT. Trimming cost V 8 bases and J 5 bases, with 18 bases left between them. CDR3 in amino acids: CASLPDGTRYGYTF. The CDR3 DNA is TGTGCCAGCCTACCGGACGGGACTCGATATGGCTACACCTTC.

The chain combines TRBV20-1 with TRBJ1-5; D unresolved. The CDR3 spans 13 residues. V dropped 5 bases and J dropped 1 base, with 9 bases sitting between them. Per the germline V gene, CDR1 is DFQATT and CDR2 is SNEGSKA (reference sequence). The CDR3 loop is CSAYPGSNQPQHF. CDR3 bases: TGCAGTGCTTACCCCGGAAGCAATCAGCCCCAGCATTTT.

The chain has TRBV5-1 and TRBJ2-7; no reliable D call. The germline gives CDR1 SGHRS, CDR2 YFSETQ. This CDR3 spans 15 amino acids. Between the trimmed V and J ends, which lost 5 bases and 3 bases, there was a span of 18 bases. The CDR3 region is CASSYGGVGIYEQYF. For the CDR3, the DNA is TGCGCCAGCAGTTACGGTGGCGTAGGGATCTACGAGCAGTACTTC.